Listed here are 19 T cell receptor beta chains from one sample, sequenced in a study of vaccination effects on CD4 cells after COVID-19. TCRdb's copy holds only in-frame clones and misses some; the assay was immunoSEQ multiplex PCR. Among more than 35,000 clones, approximately 70% were seen once, and the ten largest hold over 25%. Ahead of sequencing, the ViraFEST assay grew antigen-specific CD4+ T cells using viral peptide pools. Investigators separated out CD4+ T cells once 10 days of culture had passed. Infection dated between March and December 2020, before the Alpha, Beta and Delta variants reached the United States. Their specific antigens are unknown. The specimen was CD4+ T cells from PBMCs cultured with a peptide pool, collected before COVID-19 vaccination. The receptors here all came from a human donor who had a prior SARS-CoV-2 infection.

The rearrangement uses TRBV10-3 and TRBJ1-2; D is perhaps TRBD1 (6 bases). Germline loops: CDR1 ENHRY, CDR2 SYGVKD. This CDR3 contains 15 residues. V shed 1 base and J shed 7 bases, with 16 bases lying between them. CDR3 amino acids: CAISEYLSQGLGYTF. CDR3 in DNA: TGTGCCATCAGTGAGTACCTCTCGCAGGGGCTTGGCTACACCTTC.

The J gene is TRBJ2-7, the V gene TRBV11-2, with 14 nucleotides matching TRBD2. V lost 5 bases to trimming and J lost 2 bases; unmatched junction nucleotides: 8. Looked up from germline, CDR1 is SGHAT and CDR2 is FQNNGV. The CDR3 is 17 amino acids. CDR3 sequence reads: CASSLGLAGGTAYEQYF. DNA of the CDR3: TGTGCCAGCAGCCTTGGACTAGCGGGGGGTACCGCCTACGAGCAGTACTTC. Together with reference TRBV11-2 and TRBJ2-7, the CDR3 gives the full variable domain: EAGVAQSPRYKIIEKRQSVAFWCNPISGHATLYWYQQILGQGPKLLIQFQNNGVVDDSQLPKDRFSAERLKGVDSTLKIQPAKLEDSAVYLCASSLGLAGGTAYEQYFGPGTRLTVT.

The chain carries TRBV4-2 and TRBJ2-1, with 11 bases fitting TRBD2. CDR3 length: 18 residues. Germline values: CDR1 LGHNA, CDR2 YNFKEQ. V dropped 2 bases and J dropped 4; count of bases not matched to a gene: 10. In DNA form, the CDR3 reads TGTGCCAGCAGCCAACCCCTTTTATCTAGCGGGGGGTACAATGAGCAGTTCTTC. It specifies CASSQPLLSSGGYNEQFF.

This clone was seen more than once but under ten times. CDR3: CASSQEGLGIHTIYF. The DNA for the CDR3 is TGTGCCAGCAGCCAGGAGGGACTGGGAATCCACACCATATATTTT. This chain uses TRBV11-3 with TRBJ1-3, with D perhaps matching TRBD1 (5 bases). CDR3 length: 15 residues. Germline V gives CDR1 SGHNT, CDR2 YENEEA. Trimming removed 5 bases at V and 8 bases at J, with 19 bases between. Based on the CDR3 plus reference TRBV11-3 and TRBJ1-3, the full variable domain is EAGVVQSPRYKIIEKKQPVAFWCNPISGHNTLYWYLQNLGQGPELLIRYENEEAVDDSQLPKDRFSAERLKGVDSTLKIQPAELGDSAVYLCASSQEGLGIHTIYFGEGSWLTVV.

The chain uses TRBV5-1 and TRBJ2-5, with TRBD2 matching over 9 bases. This CDR3 spans 15 amino acids. Germline V lookup: CDR1 SGHRS, CDR2 YFSETQ. J lost 2 bases, V lost 1 base, and 3 bases had no gene match. The CDR3 loop reads CASSLLLAGQETQYF. The CDR3 nucleotides read TGCGCCAGCAGCTTGTTGCTAGCGGGGCAAGAGACCCAGTACTTC.

The V gene is TRBV28, the J gene TRBJ1-5; D ambiguous. Germline CDR1 and CDR2: MDHEN and SYDVKM. Trimming removed 10 bases from V and 5 bases from J, with 21 bases in between. The CDR3 runs to 15 residues. CDR3 DNA sequence: TGTGCCACCCGATTCTATAATCGGGTTTATCAGCCCCAGCATTTT. Translating it yields CATRFYNRVYQPQHF.

V and J are TRBV15 and TRBJ2-3; no definite D call. The CDR3 extends over 13 amino acids. V was clipped by 7 bases and J by 0 bases, with 8 bases between them. Looked up from germline, CDR1 is LNHNV and CDR2 is YYDKDF (reference sequence). The CDR3 nucleotides are TGTGCCACCAAGGGCCTCAGCACAGATACGCAGTATTTT. Its translation is CATKGLSTDTQYF.

The genes are TRBV18 and TRBJ2-5, with TRBD2 matching over 13 bases. V was pared by 5 bases and J by 5 bases, with 8 bases of the junction left unmatched. The CDR3 has 16 amino acids. Germline loops: CDR1 KGHSH, CDR2 LQKENI. CDR3 region: CASSSGLAGDGETQYF. CDR3 nucleotide sequence: TGTGCCAGCTCAAGCGGACTAGCGGGAGATGGGGAGACCCAGTACTTC. The whole variable domain, remainder taken from reference TRBV18 and TRBJ2-5, is NAGVMQNPRHLVRRRGQEARLRCSPMKGHSHVYWYRQLPEEGLKFMVYLQKENIIDESGMPKERFSAEFPKEGPSILRIQQVVRGDSAAYFCASSSGLAGDGETQYFGPGTRLLVL.

The J gene is TRBJ1-6, the V gene TRBV2, with unresolved D. The CDR3 has 13 residues. Trimming shortened V by 7 bases and J by 3 bases, and 7 bases separated the two germline ends. Germline values: CDR1 SNHLY, CDR2 FYNNEI. This CDR3 is CASTIDYNSPLHF. As DNA, the CDR3 is TGTGCCAGCACGATTGACTATAATTCACCCCTCCACTTT.

This clone was detected a few times. The gene calls are TRBV5-4 and TRBJ1-2, with TRBD1 matching 8 bases. Germline CDR1 SGHNT, CDR2 YYREEE (reference sequence). This CDR3 has 14 residues. With 4 bases clipped from V and 4 bases from J, the junction kept 6 bases outside the gene matches. The DNA of the CDR3 is TGTGCCAGCAGCGCGGACAGGGCACTCTATGGCTACACCTTC. It codes for CASSADRALYGYTF.

V and J are TRBV19 and TRBJ1-2; no clear D gene. The CDR3 is made up of 14 amino acids. Per germline, CDR1 LNHDA and CDR2 SQIVND (reference sequence). Trimming removed 5 bases from V and 5 bases from J, with 15 bases in between. CDR3 coding DNA: TGTGCCAGTAGTTTCTGGACGAGAAATTATGGCTACACCTTC. Encoded protein: CASSFWTRNYGYTF.

The chain has TRBV7-9 and TRBJ2-7, with 7 bases fitting TRBD1. Germline V gives CDR1 SEHNR, CDR2 FQNEAQ (reference sequence). The CDR3 loop spans 16 amino acids. V was pared by 5 bases and J by 6 bases, with 16 bases of the junction left unmatched. This CDR3 reads CASSNRQGRSLGEQYF. In DNA form, the CDR3 reads TGTGCCAGCAGCAACAGACAGGGCCGATCATTAGGCGAGCAGTACTTC.

The rearrangement uses TRBV6-2 or TRBV6-3 and TRBJ2-1; D may be TRBD1 (6 bases). Germline V lookup: CDR1 MNHEY, CDR2 SVGEGT. The V end lost 2 bases, the J end lost 7 bases, and 12 bases lay between the germline ends. The CDR3 runs 14 residues. The CDR3 is CASSYGDNRNEQFF. The CDR3 coding sequence is TGTGCCAGCAGTTACGGGGACAACAGGAATGAGCAGTTCTTC.

The V call is TRBV7-3, the J call TRBJ2-5; perhaps TRBD1 as D (5 bases). Germline CDR1 is SGHTA and CDR2 is FQGTGA. V lost 4 bases and J lost 2, with 8 bases in between. CDR3 length: 13 amino acids. In DNA form, the CDR3 reads TGTGCCAGCAGCTCGAGACAGCAAGAGACCCAGTACTTC. It yields the protein CASSSRQQETQYF. The full variable domain, rest sourced from reference TRBV7-3 and TRBJ2-5, is GAGVSQTPSNKVTEKGKYVELRCDPISGHTALYWYRQSLGQGPEFLIYFQGTGAADDSGLPNDRFFAVRPEGSVSTLKIQRTERGDSAVYLCASSSRQQETQYFGPGTRLLVL.

The genes are TRBV12-5 and TRBJ2-7, with TRBD2 matching 11 bases. V shed 4 bases, J shed 8 bases, and the junction held 7 bases outside the gene matches. The germline V gene has CDR1 LGHNT and CDR2 FRNRAP. The CDR3 totals 14 residues. DNA of the CDR3: TGTGCTAGTGGTTCCTTCGGACTAGCGGGTCAGCAGTACTTC. It specifies CASGSFGLAGQQYF.

The genes are TRBV5-6 and TRBJ2-5; TRBD2 agrees at 7 bases. The germline V gene encodes CDR1 SGHDT and CDR2 YYEEEE. Losses at the gene ends were 4 bases for V and 0 bases for J; bases not matched to a gene: 6. This CDR3 is built from 15 residues. CDR3 nucleotide sequence: TGTGCCAGCAGCCCACTAGCGCTGTACCAAGAGACCCAGTACTTC. It codes for CASSPLALYQETQYF.

The gene calls are TRBV7-6 and TRBJ2-1; 7 bases fit TRBD2. Trimming at V came to 5 bases and at J to 2 bases, leaving 15 bases not matched to a gene. This CDR3 spans 18 amino acids. Germline V gene lookup returns CDR1 SGHVS and CDR2 FNYEAQ. In DNA form, the CDR3 reads TGTGCCAGCAGCCCTGCGGCGTGGGGAGGGCCGACCTACAATGAGCAGTTCTTC. This gives the protein CASSPAAWGGPTYNEQFF.

The chain combines TRBV30 with TRBJ2-1; the D gene is possibly TRBD2 (6 bases). The CDR3 sequence is 14 residues long. Germline assignment: CDR1 GTSNPN and CDR2 SVGIG (reference sequence). Deletions cut 0 bases from V and 7 bases from J, with 13 bases between. CDR3: CAWSVFRGRNEQFF. CDR3 DNA: TGTGCCTGGAGTGTATTTCGGGGGAGGAATGAGCAGTTCTTC.

This clone has more than one count but fewer than ten. The CDR3 bases are TGTGCCAGCAGCAGCTCCCAGGGACAGGGCGCCGGGGAGCTGTTTTTT. This gives the protein CASSSSQGQGAGELFF. V is TRBV7-6 and J is TRBJ2-2; 9 positions agree with TRBD1. Per germline, CDR1 SGHVS and CDR2 FNYEAQ. The CDR3 totals 16 residues. The V segment lost 5 bases and the J segment 6 bases; nucleotides outside the gene matches: 10. Combining the CDR3 with reference TRBV7-6 and TRBJ2-2 gives the whole variable domain GAGVSQSPRYKVTKRGQDVALRCDPISGHVSLYWYRQALGQGPEFLTYFNYEAQQDKSGLPNDRFSAERPEGSISTLTIQRTEQRDSAMYRCASSSSQGQGAGELFFGEGSRLTVL.